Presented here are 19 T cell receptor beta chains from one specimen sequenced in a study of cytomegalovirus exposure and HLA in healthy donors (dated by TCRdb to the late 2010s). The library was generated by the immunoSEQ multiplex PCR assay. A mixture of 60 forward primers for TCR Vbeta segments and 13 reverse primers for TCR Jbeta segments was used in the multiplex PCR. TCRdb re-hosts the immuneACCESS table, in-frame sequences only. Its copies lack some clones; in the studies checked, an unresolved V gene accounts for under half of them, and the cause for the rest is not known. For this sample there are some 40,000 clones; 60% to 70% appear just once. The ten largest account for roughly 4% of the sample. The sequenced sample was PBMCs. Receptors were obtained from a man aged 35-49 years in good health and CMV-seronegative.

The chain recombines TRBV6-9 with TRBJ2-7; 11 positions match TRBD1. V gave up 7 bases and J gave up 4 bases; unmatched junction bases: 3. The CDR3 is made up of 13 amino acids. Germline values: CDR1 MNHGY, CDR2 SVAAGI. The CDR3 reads CASTGTGGYEQYF. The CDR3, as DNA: TGTGCCAGCACCGGGACAGGGGGATACGAGCAGTACTTC.

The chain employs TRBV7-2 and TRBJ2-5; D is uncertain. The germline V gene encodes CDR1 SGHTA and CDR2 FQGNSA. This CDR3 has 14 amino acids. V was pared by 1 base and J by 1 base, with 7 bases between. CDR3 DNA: TGTGCCAGCAGCTTAGGACATAGCCAAGAGACCCAGTACTTC. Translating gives CASSLGHSQETQYF.

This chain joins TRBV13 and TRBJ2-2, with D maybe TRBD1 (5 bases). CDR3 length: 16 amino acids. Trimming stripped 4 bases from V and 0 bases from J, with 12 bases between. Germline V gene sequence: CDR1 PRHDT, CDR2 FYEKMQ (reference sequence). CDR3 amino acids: CASSSRDVPNTGELFF. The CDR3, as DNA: TGTGCCAGCAGCTCCAGGGATGTGCCGAACACCGGGGAGCTGTTTTTT.

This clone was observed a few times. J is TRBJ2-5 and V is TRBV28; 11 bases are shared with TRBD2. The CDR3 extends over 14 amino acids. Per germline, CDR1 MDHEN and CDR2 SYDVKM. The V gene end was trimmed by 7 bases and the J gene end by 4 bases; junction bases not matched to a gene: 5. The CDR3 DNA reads TGTGCCAGCATTAGCGGGGGGGCCGCAGAGACCCAGTACTTC. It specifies CASISGGAAETQYF.

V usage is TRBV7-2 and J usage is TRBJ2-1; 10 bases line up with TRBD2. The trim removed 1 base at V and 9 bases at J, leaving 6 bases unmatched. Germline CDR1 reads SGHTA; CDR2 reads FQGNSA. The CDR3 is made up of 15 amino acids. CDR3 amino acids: CASSLDASGGGEQFF. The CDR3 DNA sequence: TGTGCCAGCAGCTTAGACGCTAGCGGGGGAGGTGAGCAGTTCTTC.

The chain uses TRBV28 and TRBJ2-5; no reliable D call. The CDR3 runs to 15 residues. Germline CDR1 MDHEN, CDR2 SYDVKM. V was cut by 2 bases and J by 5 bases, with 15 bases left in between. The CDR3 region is CASSLRTAGTETQYF. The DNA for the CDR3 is TGTGCCAGCAGTTTAAGAACAGCTGGAACCGAGACCCAGTACTTC.

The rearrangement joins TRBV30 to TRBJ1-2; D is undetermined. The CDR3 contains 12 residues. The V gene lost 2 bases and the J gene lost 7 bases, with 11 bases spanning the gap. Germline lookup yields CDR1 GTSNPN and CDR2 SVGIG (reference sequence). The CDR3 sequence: CAWSPAVSGYTF. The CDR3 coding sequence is TGTGCCTGGAGTCCTGCGGTCTCTGGCTACACCTTC.

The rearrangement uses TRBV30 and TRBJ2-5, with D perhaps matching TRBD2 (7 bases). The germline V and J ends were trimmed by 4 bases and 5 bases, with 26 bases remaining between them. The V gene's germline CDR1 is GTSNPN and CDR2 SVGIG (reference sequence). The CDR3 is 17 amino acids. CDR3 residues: CAWTPGAGAGVGETQYF. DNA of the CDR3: TGTGCCTGGACCCCCGGGGCGGGGGCTGGGGTAGGCGAGACCCAGTACTTC.

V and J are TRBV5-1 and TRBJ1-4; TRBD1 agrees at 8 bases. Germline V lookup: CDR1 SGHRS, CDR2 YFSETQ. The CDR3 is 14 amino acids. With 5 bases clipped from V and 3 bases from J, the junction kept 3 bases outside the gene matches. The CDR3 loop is CASRWTGSNEKLFF. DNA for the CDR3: TGCGCCAGCAGGTGGACAGGGTCTAATGAAAAACTGTTTTTT.

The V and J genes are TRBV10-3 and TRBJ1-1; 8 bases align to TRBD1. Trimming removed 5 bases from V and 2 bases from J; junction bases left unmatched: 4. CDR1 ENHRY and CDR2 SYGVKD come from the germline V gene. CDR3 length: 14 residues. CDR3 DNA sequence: TGTGCCATCAGTACAGGGGGTGGAAACACTGAAGCTTTCTTT. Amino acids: CAISTGGGNTEAFF.

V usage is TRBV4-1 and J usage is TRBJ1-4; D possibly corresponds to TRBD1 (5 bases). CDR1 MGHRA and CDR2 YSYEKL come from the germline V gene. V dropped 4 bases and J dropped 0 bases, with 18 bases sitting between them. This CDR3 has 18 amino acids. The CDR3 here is CASSLLGRERATNEKLFF. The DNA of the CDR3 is TGCGCCAGCAGCCTCTTGGGACGGGAGCGTGCAACTAATGAAAAACTGTTTTTT.

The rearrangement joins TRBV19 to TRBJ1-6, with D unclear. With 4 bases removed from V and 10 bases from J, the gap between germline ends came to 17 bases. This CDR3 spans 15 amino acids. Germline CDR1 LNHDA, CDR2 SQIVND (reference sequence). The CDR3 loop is CASSTLQNSWSPLHF. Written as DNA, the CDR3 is TGTGCCAGTAGTACCCTCCAGAATTCATGGTCACCCCTCCACTTT.

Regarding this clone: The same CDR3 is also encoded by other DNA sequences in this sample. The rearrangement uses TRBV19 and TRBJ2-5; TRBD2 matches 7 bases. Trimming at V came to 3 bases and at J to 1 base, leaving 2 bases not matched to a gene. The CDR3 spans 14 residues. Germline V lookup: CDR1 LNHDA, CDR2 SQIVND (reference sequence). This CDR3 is CASSIRGGQETQYF. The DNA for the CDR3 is TGTGCCAGTAGTATCCGCGGGGGCCAAGAGACCCAGTACTTC.

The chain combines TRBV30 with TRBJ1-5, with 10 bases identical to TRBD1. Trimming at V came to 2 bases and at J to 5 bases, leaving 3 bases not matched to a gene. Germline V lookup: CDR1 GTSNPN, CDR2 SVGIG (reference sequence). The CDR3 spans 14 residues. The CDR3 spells CAWSHGTGDQPQHF. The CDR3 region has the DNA TGTGCCTGGAGTCACGGGACAGGGGATCAGCCCCAGCATTTT. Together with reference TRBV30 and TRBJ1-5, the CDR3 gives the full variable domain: SQTIHQWPATLVQPVGSPLSLECTVEGTSNPNLYWYRQAAGRGLQLLFYSVGIGQISSEVPQNLSASRPQDRQFILSSKKLLLSDSGFYLCAWSHGTGDQPQHFGDGTRLSIL.

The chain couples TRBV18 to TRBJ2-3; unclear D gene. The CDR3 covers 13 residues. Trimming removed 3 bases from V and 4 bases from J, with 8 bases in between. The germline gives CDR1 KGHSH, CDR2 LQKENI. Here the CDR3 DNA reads TGTGCCAGCTCACCCTCAGCGTCAGATACGCAGTATTTT. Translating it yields CASSPSASDTQYF. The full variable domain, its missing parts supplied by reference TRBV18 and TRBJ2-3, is NAGVMQNPRHLVRRRGQEARLRCSPMKGHSHVYWYRQLPEEGLKFMVYLQKENIIDESGMPKERFSAEFPKEGPSILRIQQVVRGDSAAYFCASSPSASDTQYFGPGTRLTVL.

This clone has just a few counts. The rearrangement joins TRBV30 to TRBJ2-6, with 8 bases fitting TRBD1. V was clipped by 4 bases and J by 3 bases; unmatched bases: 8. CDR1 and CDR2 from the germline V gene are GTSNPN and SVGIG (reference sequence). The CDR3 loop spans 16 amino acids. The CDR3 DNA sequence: TGTGCCTGGACCAAACAGGGGGAGAGTGGGGCCAACGTCCTGACTTTC. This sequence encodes CAWTKQGESGANVLTF.

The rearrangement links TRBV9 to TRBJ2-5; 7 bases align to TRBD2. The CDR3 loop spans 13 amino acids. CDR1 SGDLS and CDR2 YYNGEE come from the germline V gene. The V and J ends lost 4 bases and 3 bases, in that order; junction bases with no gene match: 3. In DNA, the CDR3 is TGTGCCAGCAGCTGGGGAGGGGAAGAGACCCAGTACTTC. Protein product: CASSWGGEETQYF.

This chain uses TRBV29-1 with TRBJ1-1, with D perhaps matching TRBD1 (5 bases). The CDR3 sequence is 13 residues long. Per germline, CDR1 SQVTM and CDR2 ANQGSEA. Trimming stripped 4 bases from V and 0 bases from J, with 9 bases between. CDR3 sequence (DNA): TGCAGCGTTGGGGGGGGGATGAACACTGAAGCTTTCTTT. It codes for CSVGGGMNTEAFF.

The CDR3 sequence: CASSRLAGGSYNEQFF. CDR3 DNA sequence: TGTGCCAGCAGTCGACTAGCGGGGGGCTCCTACAATGAGCAGTTCTTC. V is TRBV28 and J is TRBJ2-1; 13 bases map to TRBD2. The CDR3 runs to 16 residues. Trimming removed 5 bases from V and 0 bases from J; junction bases left unmatched: 1. Germline V gene sequence: CDR1 MDHEN, CDR2 SYDVKM.